This TCR beta chain was documented in a study of shared clonotypes between healthy human individuals. Assay used: immunoSEQ multiplex PCR; TCRdb lists only in-frame clones, some missing. The sample shows roughly 500,000 clones, roughly 80% of them seen only once. A word on this clone: Its antigen is not identified.

The study, taken as a whole, reports: Sequencing depth was a factor that was expected to affect clonotype sharing among donors.

CDR3 length: 15 amino acids. Germline trimming cut 1 base from V and 5 bases from J; bases unmatched to any gene: 6. Germline CDR1 is SSHAT and CDR2 is FNYEAQ (reference sequence). What was sequenced was PBMCs. This sequence was found in a woman aged 40 to 49 in good health. Some clones in this sample may be carry-over from other donors' samples. The rearrangement joins TRBV7-7 to TRBJ2-7, with TRBD1 identical over 9 bases. CDR3 sequence: CASSLGPDRGHEQYF. The DNA of the CDR3 is TGTGCCAGCAGCTTAGGACCGGACAGGGGCCACGAGCAGTACTTC.